This T cell receptor (beta chain) was identified in a study of regulatory T cells in long-lasting Graves disease. Construction of the TCR beta libraries employed iRepertoire HTBI primers in conjunction with Arm-PCR of CDR3 regions. TCRdb processed the multiplex PCR reads anew with MiXCR; each CDR3 protein has one entry. Of about 610,000 distinct CDR3 sequences listed, about 16% are singletons. Broader study findings: Owing to a sample size that was small, accuracy may have been reduced.

The sample holds a few counts of this clonotype. Its specificity is unknown. Documented time point: newly diagnosed GD, antithyroid drugs for less than 3 months. PBMC-derived RNA was used for the TCR library. CDR1 and CDR2 (germline): MNHEY, SMNVEV (reference sequence). V shed 4 bases and J shed 2 bases, with 12 bases lying between them. The CDR3 extends over 14 amino acids. In addition, the sample was reused for a study of T cells in Graves' hyperthyroidism and ophthalmopathy. That work states: With a duration under 2 months, the hyperthyroidism was newly diagnosed in patients aged 18 to 65. Within blood appeared most thyroid clonotypes that had expanded above 0.001.

The sequence was collected from a man aged 18 to 30 with Graves disease. Sequenced material: peripheral blood mononuclear cells (PBMCs), taken at new diagnosis, from a patient treated with antithyroid drugs. The chain employs TRBV27 and TRBJ2-7; D is perhaps TRBD1 (5 bases). CDR3 sequence (DNA): TGTGCCAGCAGTTACAGGTCCGTACCCTACGAGCAGTACTTC. Translated, it gives CASSYRSVPYEQYF.